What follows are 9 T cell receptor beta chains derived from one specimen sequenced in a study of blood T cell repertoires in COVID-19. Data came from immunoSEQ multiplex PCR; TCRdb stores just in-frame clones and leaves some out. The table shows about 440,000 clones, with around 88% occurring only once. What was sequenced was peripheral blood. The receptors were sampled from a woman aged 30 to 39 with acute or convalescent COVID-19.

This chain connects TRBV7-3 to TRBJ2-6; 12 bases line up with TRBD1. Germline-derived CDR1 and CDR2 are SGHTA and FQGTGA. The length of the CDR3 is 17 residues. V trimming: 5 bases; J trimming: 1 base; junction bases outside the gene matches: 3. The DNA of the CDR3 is TGTGCCAGCAGCCCGGGACAGGGGGCTTCTGGGGCCAACGTCCTGACTTTC. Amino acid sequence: CASSPGQGASGANVLTF.

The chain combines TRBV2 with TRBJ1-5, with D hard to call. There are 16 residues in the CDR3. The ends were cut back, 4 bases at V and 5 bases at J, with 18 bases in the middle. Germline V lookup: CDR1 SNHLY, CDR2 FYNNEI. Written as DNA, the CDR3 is TGTGCCAGCAGTGGGGCGGGCGGGCGGAGGGATCAGCCCCAGCATTTT. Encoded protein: CASSGAGGRRDQPQHF.

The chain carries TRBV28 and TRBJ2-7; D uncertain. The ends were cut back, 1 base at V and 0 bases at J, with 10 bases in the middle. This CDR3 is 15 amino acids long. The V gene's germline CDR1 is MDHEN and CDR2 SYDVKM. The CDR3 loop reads CASSLFVPGSYEQYF. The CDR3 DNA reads TGTGCCAGCAGTTTATTCGTTCCCGGCTCCTACGAGCAGTACTTC.

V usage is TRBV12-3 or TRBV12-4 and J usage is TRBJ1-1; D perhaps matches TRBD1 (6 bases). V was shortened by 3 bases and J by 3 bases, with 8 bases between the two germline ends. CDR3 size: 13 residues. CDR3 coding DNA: TGTGCCAGCAGTTTGGGGGCTTACACTGAAGCTTTCTTT. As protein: CASSLGAYTEAFF.

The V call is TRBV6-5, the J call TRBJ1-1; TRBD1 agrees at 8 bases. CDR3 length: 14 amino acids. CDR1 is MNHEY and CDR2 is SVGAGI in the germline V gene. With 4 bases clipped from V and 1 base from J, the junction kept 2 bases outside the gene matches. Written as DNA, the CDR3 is TGTGCCAGCAGTTGGGACAGGCAGAACACTGAAGCTTTCTTT. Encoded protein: CASSWDRQNTEAFF.

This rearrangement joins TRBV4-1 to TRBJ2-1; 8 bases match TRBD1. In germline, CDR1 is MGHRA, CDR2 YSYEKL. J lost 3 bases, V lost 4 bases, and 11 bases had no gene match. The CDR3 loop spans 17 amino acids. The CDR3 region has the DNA TGCGCCAGCAGCCTAACCTTTGGGGACAGGAGCTACAATGAGCAGTTCTTC. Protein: CASSLTFGDRSYNEQFF.

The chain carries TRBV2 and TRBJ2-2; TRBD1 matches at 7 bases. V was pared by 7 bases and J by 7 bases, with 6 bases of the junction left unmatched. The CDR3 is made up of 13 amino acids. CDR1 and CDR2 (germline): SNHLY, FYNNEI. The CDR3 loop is CASNTDRIGELFF. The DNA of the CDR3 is TGTGCCAGCAACACGGACAGGATCGGGGAGCTGTTTTTT.

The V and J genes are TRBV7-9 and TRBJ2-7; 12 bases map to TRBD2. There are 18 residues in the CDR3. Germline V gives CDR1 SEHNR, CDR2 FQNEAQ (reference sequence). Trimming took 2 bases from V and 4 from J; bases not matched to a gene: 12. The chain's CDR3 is CASSLSSSSLAGGYEQYF. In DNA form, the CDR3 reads TGTGCCAGCAGCTTATCTTCTTCGTCACTAGCGGGGGGTTACGAGCAGTACTTC. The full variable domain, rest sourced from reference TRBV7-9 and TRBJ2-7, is DTGVSQNPRHKITKRGQNVTFRCDPISEHNRLYWYRQTLGQGPEFLTYFQNEAQLEKSRLLSDRFSAERPKGSFSTLEIQRTEQGDSAMYLCASSLSSSSLAGGYEQYFGPGTRLTVT.

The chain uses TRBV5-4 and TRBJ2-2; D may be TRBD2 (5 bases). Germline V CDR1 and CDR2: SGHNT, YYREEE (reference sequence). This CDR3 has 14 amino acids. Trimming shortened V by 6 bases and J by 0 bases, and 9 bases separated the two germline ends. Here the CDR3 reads CASMDSANTGELFF. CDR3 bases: TGTGCCAGCATGGACTCCGCGAACACCGGGGAGCTGTTTTTT.